The present T cell receptor (beta chain) was sequenced within a study of shared clonotypes between healthy human individuals. Study background: Each donor had three CD4 naive, three CD4 memory, two CD8 naive and one CD8 memory plate. General study findings and limits: Naive subsets generally had larger estimated richness than memory subsets.

CDR3 length: 15 residues. Germline assignment: CDR1 SGHVS and CDR2 FQNEAQ. V was clipped by 1 base and J by 0 bases, with 7 bases between them. Naive CD8 cells were CD45RO-negative, positively selected for CCR7, excluding terminally differentiated effector memory CD45RA+ cells. Those who donated, Caucasian adults without exception, all lived in Nashville, Tennessee. As regards this clone: Its matching antigen is unknown. Other DNA sequences in this specimen translate into the identical CDR3.

Genomic DNA per cell subset filled all wells of several immunoSEQ plates. Profiled with immunoSEQ multiplex PCR; TCRdb holds only in-frame clones, not every one. The data hold some 2,100,000 clones, with about 93% observed a single time. Sample: naive CD8+ T cells from PBMCs. The V call is TRBV7-8, the J call TRBJ2-1; D gene uncertain. This TCR was recovered from a man younger than 35 in good health. Some clones in this sample may be carry-over from other donors' samples. Here the CDR3 reads CASSLGAGSYNEQFF. For the CDR3, the DNA is TGTGCCAGCAGCTTAGGGGCAGGCTCCTACAATGAGCAGTTCTTC.